Below, one TCR beta chain is given with its context. CDR1 and CDR2 (germline): SGHDT, YYEEEE. The CDR3 covers 15 residues. The junction had 9 bases not matched to a gene; V was cut back by 0 bases and J by 10 bases. These data originate in a study of shared clonotypes between healthy human individuals. Running of the assay took place at deep level. Clones were sequenced by immunoSEQ multiplex PCR, and TCRdb holds only the in-frame ones, with some missing. The sample carries over 750,000 clones, just over 95% recorded once. Naivety among CD8 cells was defined by CD45RO negativity and positive CCR7 selection, thereby excluding terminally differentiated effector memory CD45RA+ cells.

J is TRBJ2-1 and V is TRBV5-6; 8 bases match TRBD1. The sample was naive CD8+ T cells sorted from blood. The source is a man aged 30 to 45 in good health. The CDR3 reads CASSLAAQGAKEQFF. DNA for the CDR3: TGTGCCAGCAGCTTGGCCGCGCAGGGGGCGAAGGAGCAGTTCTTC.